This T cell receptor beta chain came from a study of T cell responses to AZD1222 COVID-19 vaccine. Overall study results and limits: Donors were chiefly white British, with a greater number of females, and clonal diversity was perhaps underestimated. Spike-specific TCR breadth rose after two AZD1222 doses, and depth rose as well.

CDR3 length: 13 amino acids. V was pared by 3 bases and J by 7 bases, with 9 bases between. Germline V gene lookup returns CDR1 LNHDA and CDR2 SQIVND (reference sequence). The assay was immunoSEQ multiplex PCR, and TCRdb's table has in-frame clones only and misses some. The sample consists of about 170,000 clones, around 90% of them appearing once. Remarks on this clone: Its specificity is not known.

The TCR comes from an adult who received the MenACWY meningococcal vaccine as a control. The chain carries TRBV19 and TRBJ2-2; unclear D gene. The sequences come from peripheral blood, collected 28 days after the second dose of the MenACWY control vaccine. The CDR3 DNA is TGTGCCAGTAGTATCGTAGGTGGCGGGGAGCTGTTTTTT. Encoded protein: CASSIVGGGELFF. Supplemented by reference TRBV19 and TRBJ2-2, the full variable domain reads DGGITQSPKYLFRKEGQNVTLSCEQNLNHDAMYWYRQDPGQGLRLIYYSQIVNDFQKGDIAEGYSVSREKKESFPLTVTSAQKNPTAFYLCASSIVGGGELFFGEGSRLTVL.